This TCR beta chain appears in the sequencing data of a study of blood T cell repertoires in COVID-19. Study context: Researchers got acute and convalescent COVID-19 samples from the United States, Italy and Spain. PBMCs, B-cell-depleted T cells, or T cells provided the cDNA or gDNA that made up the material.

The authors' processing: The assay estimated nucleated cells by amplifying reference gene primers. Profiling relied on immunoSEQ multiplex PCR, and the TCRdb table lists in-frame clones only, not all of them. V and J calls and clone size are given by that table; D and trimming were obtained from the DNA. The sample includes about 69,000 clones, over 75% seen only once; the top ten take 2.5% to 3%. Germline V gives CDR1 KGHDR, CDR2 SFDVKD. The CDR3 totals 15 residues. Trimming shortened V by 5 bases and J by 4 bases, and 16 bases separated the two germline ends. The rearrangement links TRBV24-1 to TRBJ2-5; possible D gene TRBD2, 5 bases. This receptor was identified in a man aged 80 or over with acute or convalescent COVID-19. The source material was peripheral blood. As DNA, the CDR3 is TGTGCCACCAGTGCGAGCTACTTAGGGAGAGAGACCCAGTACTTC. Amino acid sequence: CATSASYLGRETQYF.